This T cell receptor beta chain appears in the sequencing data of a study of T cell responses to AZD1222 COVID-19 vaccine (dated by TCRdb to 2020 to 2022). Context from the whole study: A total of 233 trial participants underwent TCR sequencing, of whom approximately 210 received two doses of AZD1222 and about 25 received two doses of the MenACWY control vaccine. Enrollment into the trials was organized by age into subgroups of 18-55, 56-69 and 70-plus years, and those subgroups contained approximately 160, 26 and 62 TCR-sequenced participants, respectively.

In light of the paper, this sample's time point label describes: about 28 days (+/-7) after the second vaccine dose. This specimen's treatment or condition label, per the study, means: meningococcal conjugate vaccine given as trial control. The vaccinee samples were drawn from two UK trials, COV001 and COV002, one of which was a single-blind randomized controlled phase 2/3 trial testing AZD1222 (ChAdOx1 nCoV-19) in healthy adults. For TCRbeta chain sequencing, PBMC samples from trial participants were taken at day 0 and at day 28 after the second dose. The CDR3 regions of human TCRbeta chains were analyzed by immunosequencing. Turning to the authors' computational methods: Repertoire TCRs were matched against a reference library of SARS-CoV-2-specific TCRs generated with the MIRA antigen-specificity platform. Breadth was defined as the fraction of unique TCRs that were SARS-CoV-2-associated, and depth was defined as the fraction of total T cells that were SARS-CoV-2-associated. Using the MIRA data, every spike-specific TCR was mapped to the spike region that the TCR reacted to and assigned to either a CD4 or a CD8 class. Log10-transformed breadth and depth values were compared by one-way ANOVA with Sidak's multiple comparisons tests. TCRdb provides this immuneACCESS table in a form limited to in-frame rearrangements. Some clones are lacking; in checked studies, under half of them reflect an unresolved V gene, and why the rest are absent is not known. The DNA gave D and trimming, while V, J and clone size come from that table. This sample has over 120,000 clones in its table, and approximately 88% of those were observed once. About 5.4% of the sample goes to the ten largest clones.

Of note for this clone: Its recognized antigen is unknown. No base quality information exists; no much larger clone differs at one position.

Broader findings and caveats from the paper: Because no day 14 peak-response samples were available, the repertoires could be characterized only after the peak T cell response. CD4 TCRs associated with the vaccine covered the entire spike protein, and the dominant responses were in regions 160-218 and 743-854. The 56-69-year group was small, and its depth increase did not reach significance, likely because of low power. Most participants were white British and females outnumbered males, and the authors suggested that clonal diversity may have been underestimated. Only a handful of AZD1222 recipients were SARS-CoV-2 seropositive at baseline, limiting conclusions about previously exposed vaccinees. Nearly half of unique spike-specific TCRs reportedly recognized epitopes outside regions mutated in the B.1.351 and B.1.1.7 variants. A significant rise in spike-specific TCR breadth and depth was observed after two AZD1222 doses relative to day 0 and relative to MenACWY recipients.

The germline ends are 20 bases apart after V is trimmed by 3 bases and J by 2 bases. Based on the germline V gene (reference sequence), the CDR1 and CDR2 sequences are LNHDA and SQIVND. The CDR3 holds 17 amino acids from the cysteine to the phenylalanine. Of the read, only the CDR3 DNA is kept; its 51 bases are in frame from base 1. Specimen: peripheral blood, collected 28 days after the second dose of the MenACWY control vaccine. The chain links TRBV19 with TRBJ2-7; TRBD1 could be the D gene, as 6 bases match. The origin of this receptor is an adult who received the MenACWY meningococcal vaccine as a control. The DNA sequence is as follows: TGTGCCAGTAGTATTGTAGGGGGTAGGTCGCCTCCCTACGAGCAGTACTTC. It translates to CASSIVGGRSPPYEQYF. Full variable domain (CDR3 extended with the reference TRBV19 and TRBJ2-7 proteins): DGGITQSPKYLFRKEGQNVTLSCEQNLNHDAMYWYRQDPGQGLRLIYYSQIVNDFQKGDIAEGYSVSREKKESFPLTVTSAQKNPTAFYLCASSIVGGRSPPYEQYFGPGTRLTVT.